A selection of T cell receptor beta chains follows, all from one sample in a study of T cell responses to AZD1222 COVID-19 vaccine. Assay used: immunoSEQ multiplex PCR; TCRdb lists only in-frame clones, some missing. The sample yields 100,000 to 150,000 clones, around 92% seen once. The input for sequencing was peripheral blood, taken on day 0 of AZD1222 vaccination. These TCRs come from an adult in good health. Both conserved end residues are part of each CDR3. D genes are given only for firm matches. Expanded clones get a size class; other rows say once, few or many, or leave the size out.

J: TRBJ1-3
D: NA
V: TRBV20-1
size: once
CDR3: CSASEHRSGIYF
DNA: TGCAGTGCTAGTGAGCACAGGTCAGGGATATATTTT

J: TRBJ1-5
D: NA
V: TRBV12-3/TRBV12-4
size: NA
CDR3: CASSQDRSQPQHF
DNA: TGTGCCAGCAGCCAAGACAGAAGTCAGCCCCAGCATTTT

J: TRBJ2-7
D: TRBD1
V: TRBV19
size: NA
CDR3: CASSILSRTGWENEQYF
DNA: TGTGCCAGTAGTATTCTCTCCAGGACAGGGTGGGAGAACGAGCAGTACTTC

J: TRBJ1-2
D: NA
V: TRBV5-1
size: NA
CDR3: CASSPDSNYGYTF
DNA: TGCGCCAGCAGCCCGGACAGTAACTATGGCTACACCTTC

J: TRBJ2-7
D: NA
V: TRBV27
size: once
CDR3: CASKLGLGIVEQYF
DNA: TGTGCCAGCAAGTTGGGACTTGGGATTGTTGAGCAGTACTTC

J: TRBJ2-5
D: TRBD1
V: TRBV5-1
size: NA
CDR3: CASSFGTALEETQYF
DNA: TGCGCCAGCAGCTTCGGGACAGCTCTCGAAGAGACCCAGTACTTC

J: TRBJ1-4
D: TRBD1
V: TRBV28
size: once
CDR3: CASSFGDRVGEKLFF
DNA: TGTGCCAGCAGTTTTGGGGACAGGGTAGGGGAAAAACTGTTTTTT

J: TRBJ2-5
D: NA
V: TRBV9
size: NA
CDR3: CASSVVSDETQYF
DNA: TGTGCCAGCAGCGTAGTTAGTGATGAGACCCAGTACTTC

J: TRBJ1-2
D: NA
V: TRBV3-1/TRBV3-2
size: NA
CDR3: CASSQEQGWDGYTF
DNA: TGTGCCAGCAGCCAAGAACAGGGATGGGACGGCTACACCTTC

J: TRBJ2-7
D: TRBD2
V: TRBV5-4
size: NA
CDR3: CASSSPHDRQRGSYEQYF
DNA: TGTGCCAGCAGCTCCCCCCACGACAGACAGCGGGGGTCCTACGAGCAGTACTTC

J: TRBJ1-2
D: TRBD1
V: TRBV7-9
size: NA
CDR3: CASSPQGQGARYGYTF
DNA: TGTGCCAGCAGCCCTCAGGGACAGGGGGCCCGCTATGGCTACACCTTC

J: TRBJ2-7
D: TRBD1
V: TRBV28
size: NA
CDR3: CASSTPGQGNEQYF
DNA: TGTGCCAGCAGTACTCCGGGACAGGGCAACGAGCAGTACTTC

J: TRBJ2-7
D: NA
V: TRBV18
size: NA
CDR3: CASSPAGQTYEQYF
DNA: TGTGCCAGCTCACCGGCGGGACAGACCTACGAGCAGTACTTC

J: TRBJ2-2
D: NA
V: TRBV12-3/TRBV12-4
size: NA
CDR3: CASRFDVGELFF
DNA: TGTGCCAGCAGGTTCGACGTCGGGGAGCTGTTTTTT

J: TRBJ1-2
D: NA
V: TRBV19
size: NA
CDR3: CASSIEYSVNYGYTF
DNA: TGTGCCAGTAGTATAGAGTACAGCGTTAACTATGGCTACACCTTC

J: TRBJ2-5
D: NA
V: TRBV30
size: NA
CDR3: CAWSLGQETQYF
DNA: TGTGCCTGGAGTTTGGGGCAAGAGACCCAGTACTTC

J: TRBJ1-2
D: TRBD1
V: TRBV6-6
size: once
CDR3: CASRDPRDREVRYTF
DNA: TGTGCCAGCAGAGACCCGAGGGACAGGGAGGTCCGCTACACCTTC

J: TRBJ1-2
D: NA
V: TRBV3-1/TRBV3-2
size: NA
CDR3: CASSQESVRGYTF
DNA: TGTGCCAGCAGCCAAGAGTCAGTCCGGGGCTACACCTTC

J: TRBJ2-2
D: TRBD2
V: TRBV6-4
size: few
CDR3: CASSESGSTGELFF
DNA: TGTGCCAGCAGTGAAAGCGGGAGCACCGGGGAGCTGTTTTTT

J: TRBJ1-1
D: NA
V: TRBV5-4
size: NA
CDR3: CASSPGGGDTEAFF
DNA: TGTGCCAGCAGCCCGGGCGGGGGGGACACTGAAGCTTTCTTT

J: TRBJ2-6
D: NA
V: TRBV6-5
size: few
CDR3: CASSPDTGANVLTF
DNA: TGTGCCAGCAGTCCGGACACCGGGGCCAACGTCCTGACTTTC

J: TRBJ1-2
D: TRBD1
V: TRBV29-1
size: NA
CDR3: CSVEQGALRTGYTF
DNA: TGCAGCGTTGAACAGGGGGCGCTTAGGACTGGCTACACCTTC

J: TRBJ2-3
D: NA
V: TRBV6-5
size: NA
CDR3: CASTPDDPGTDTQYF
DNA: TGTGCCAGCACCCCAGACGATCCTGGCACAGATACGCAGTATTTT

J: TRBJ1-6
D: NA
V: TRBV5-1
size: few
CDR3: CASSAQGPSLHNSPLHF
DNA: TGCGCCAGCAGCGCACAGGGCCCATCCCTTCATAATTCACCCCTCCACTTT

J: TRBJ1-1
D: NA
V: TRBV6-6
size: NA
CDR3: CASSSTPDTEAFF
DNA: TGTGCCAGCAGTTCGACACCTGACACTGAAGCTTTCTTT

J: TRBJ2-3
D: NA
V: TRBV5-1
size: NA
CDR3: CASSQTGRSTDTQYF
DNA: TGCGCCAGCAGCCAGACAGGGAGGTCAACAGATACGCAGTATTTT

J: TRBJ1-5
D: NA
V: TRBV6-1
size: NA
CDR3: CASSEATWSSQPQHF
DNA: TGTGCCAGCAGTGAAGCGACATGGTCTTCTCAGCCCCAGCATTTT

J: TRBJ1-4
D: NA
V: TRBV5-1
size: NA
CDR3: CASSFTDTTNEKLFF
DNA: TGCGCCAGCAGCTTCACAGACACAACTAATGAAAAACTGTTTTTT

J: TRBJ2-3
D: TRBD2
V: TRBV30
size: NA
CDR3: CAWSVGSSGRRDTQYF
DNA: TGTGCCTGGAGTGTAGGGTCTAGCGGGAGGAGAGATACGCAGTATTTT

J: TRBJ1-5
D: TRBD1
V: TRBV28
size: NA
CDR3: CASAFPGTGVNQPQHF
DNA: TGTGCCAGCGCTTTCCCCGGGACAGGGGTCAATCAGCCCCAGCATTTT

J: TRBJ1-5
D: NA
V: TRBV9
size: once
CDR3: CASSVVWTHSNQPQHF
DNA: TGTGCCAGCAGCGTAGTTTGGACACACAGCAATCAGCCCCAGCATTTT

J: TRBJ2-4
D: NA
V: TRBV15
size: NA
CDR3: CATSSPTRRLDIQYF
DNA: TGTGCCACCAGCAGTCCTACCCGGAGGTTGGACATTCAGTACTTC

J: TRBJ1-4
D: TRBD1
V: TRBV30
size: NA
CDR3: CAWADRGREKLFF
DNA: TGTGCCTGGGCAGACAGGGGGAGAGAAAAACTGTTTTTT

J: TRBJ1-5
D: TRBD1
V: TRBV4-1
size: NA
CDR3: CASSQDKGQGGQPQHF
DNA: TGCGCCAGCAGCCAAGATAAAGGACAGGGAGGTCAGCCCCAGCATTTT

J: TRBJ2-5
D: NA
V: TRBV7-9
size: few
CDR3: CASSPRTPEETQYF
DNA: TGTGCCAGCAGCCCCCGGACACCCGAAGAGACCCAGTACTTC

J: TRBJ2-1
D: NA
V: TRBV18
size: NA
CDR3: CASSPTFGQPSYNEQFF
DNA: TGTGCCAGCTCACCTACGTTTGGACAGCCCTCATACAATGAGCAGTTCTTC

J: TRBJ1-5
D: NA
V: TRBV5-1
size: NA
CDR3: CASSPDAFVKPQHF
DNA: TGCGCCAGCAGCCCGGACGCCTTTGTAAAGCCCCAGCATTTT

J: TRBJ1-5
D: TRBD1
V: TRBV7-9
size: few
CDR3: CASSTLQGNQPQHF
DNA: TGTGCCAGCAGCACTCTACAGGGGAATCAGCCCCAGCATTTT

J: TRBJ1-5
D: NA
V: TRBV28
size: few
CDR3: CASSLSIVGQPQHF
DNA: TGTGCCAGCAGTTTGAGCATCGTAGGCCAGCCCCAGCATTTT

J: TRBJ1-5
D: NA
V: TRBV2
size: NA
CDR3: CASSERGFGNQPQHF
DNA: TGTGCCAGCAGTGAAAGAGGGTTCGGGAATCAGCCCCAGCATTTT

J: TRBJ1-2
D: NA
V: TRBV5-4
size: NA
CDR3: CASQSVEWAGGYTF
DNA: TGTGCCAGTCAAAGCGTGGAGTGGGCGGGTGGCTACACCTTC